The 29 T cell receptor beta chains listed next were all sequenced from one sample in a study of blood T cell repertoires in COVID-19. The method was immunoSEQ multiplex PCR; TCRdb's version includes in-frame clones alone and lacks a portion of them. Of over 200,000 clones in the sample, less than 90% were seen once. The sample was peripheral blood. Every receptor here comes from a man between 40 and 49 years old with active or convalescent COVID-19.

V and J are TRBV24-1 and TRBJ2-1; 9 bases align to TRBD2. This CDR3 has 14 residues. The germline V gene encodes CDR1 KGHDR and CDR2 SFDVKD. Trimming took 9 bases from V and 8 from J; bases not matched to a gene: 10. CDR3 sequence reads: CATPGGRAGDEQFF. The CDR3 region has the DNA TGTGCCACCCCGGGCGGGAGGGCCGGGGATGAGCAGTTCTTC.

The CDR3 DNA is TGTGCCAGCAGACCACACCCGGGACAGGTGAATTCACCCCTCCACTTT. It codes for CASRPHPGQVNSPLHF. The chain carries TRBV27 and TRBJ1-6, with 8 nucleotides matching TRBD1. CDR3 size: 16 residues. With 6 bases clipped from V and 7 bases from J, the junction kept 11 bases outside the gene matches. The germline V gene encodes CDR1 MNHEY and CDR2 SMNVEV (reference sequence).

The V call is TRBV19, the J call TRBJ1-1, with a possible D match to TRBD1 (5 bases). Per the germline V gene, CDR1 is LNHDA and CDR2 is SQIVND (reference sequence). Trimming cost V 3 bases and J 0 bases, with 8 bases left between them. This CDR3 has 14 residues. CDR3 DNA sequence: TGTGCCAGTAGTATGCAGGGTCTGAACACTGAAGCTTTCTTT. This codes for CASSMQGLNTEAFF.

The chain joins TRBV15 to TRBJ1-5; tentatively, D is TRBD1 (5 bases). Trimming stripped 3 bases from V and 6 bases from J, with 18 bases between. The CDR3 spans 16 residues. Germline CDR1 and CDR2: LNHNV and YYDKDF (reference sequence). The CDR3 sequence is CATSSIGSGARQPQHF. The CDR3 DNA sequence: TGTGCCACCAGCAGTATAGGCAGTGGGGCCCGTCAGCCCCAGCATTTT.

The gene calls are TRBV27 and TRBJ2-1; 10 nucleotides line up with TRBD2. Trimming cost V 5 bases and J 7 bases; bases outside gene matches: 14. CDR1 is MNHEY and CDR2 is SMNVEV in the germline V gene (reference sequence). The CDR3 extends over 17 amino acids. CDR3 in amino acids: CASSLIVTSGPQNEQFF. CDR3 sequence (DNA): TGTGCCAGCAGTCTTATTGTGACTAGCGGGCCTCAGAATGAGCAGTTCTTC.

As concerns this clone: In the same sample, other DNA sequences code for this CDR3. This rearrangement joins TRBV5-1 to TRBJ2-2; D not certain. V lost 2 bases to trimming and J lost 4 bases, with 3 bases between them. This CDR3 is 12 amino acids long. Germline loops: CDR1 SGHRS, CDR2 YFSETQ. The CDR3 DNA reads TGCGCCAGCAGCTTTAGCACCGGGGAGCTGTTTTTT. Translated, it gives CASSFSTGELFF.

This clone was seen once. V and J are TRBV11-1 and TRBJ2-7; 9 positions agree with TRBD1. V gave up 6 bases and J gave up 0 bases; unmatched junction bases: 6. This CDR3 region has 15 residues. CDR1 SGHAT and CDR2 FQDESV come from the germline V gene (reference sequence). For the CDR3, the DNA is TGTGCCAGCAGACCCACAGGGGGCGTCTCCTACGAGCAGTACTTC. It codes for CASRPTGGVSYEQYF. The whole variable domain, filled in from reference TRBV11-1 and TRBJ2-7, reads EAEVAQSPRYKITEKSQAVAFWCDPISGHATLYWYRQILGQGPELLVQFQDESVVDDSQLPKDRFSAERLKGVDSTLKIQPAELGDSAMYLCASRPTGGVSYEQYFGPGTRLTVT.

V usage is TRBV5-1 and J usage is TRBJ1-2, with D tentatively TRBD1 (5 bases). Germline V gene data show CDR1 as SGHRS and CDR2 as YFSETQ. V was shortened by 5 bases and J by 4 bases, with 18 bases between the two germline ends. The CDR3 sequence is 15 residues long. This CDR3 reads CASSTNAGVVYGYTF. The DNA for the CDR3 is TGCGCCAGCAGTACGAATGCGGGGGTTGTCTATGGCTACACCTTC.

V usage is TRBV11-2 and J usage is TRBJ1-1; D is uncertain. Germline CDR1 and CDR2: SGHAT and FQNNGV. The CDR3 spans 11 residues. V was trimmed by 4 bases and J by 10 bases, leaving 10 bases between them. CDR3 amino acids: CASSSESGAFF. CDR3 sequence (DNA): TGTGCCAGCAGCTCCGAATCGGGAGCTTTCTTT.

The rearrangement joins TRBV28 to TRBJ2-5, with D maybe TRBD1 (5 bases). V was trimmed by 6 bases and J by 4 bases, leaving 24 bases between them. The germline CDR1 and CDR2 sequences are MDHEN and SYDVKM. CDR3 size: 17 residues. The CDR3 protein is CASSPPISGAFPETQYF. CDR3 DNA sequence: TGTGCCAGCAGCCCACCAATTTCTGGGGCGTTTCCAGAGACCCAGTACTTC. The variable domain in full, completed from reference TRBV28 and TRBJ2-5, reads DVKVTQSSRYLVKRTGEKVFLECVQDMDHENMFWYRQDPGLGLRLIYFSYDVKMKEKGDIPEGYSVSREKKERFSLILESASTNQTSMYLCASSPPISGAFPETQYFGPGTRLLVL.

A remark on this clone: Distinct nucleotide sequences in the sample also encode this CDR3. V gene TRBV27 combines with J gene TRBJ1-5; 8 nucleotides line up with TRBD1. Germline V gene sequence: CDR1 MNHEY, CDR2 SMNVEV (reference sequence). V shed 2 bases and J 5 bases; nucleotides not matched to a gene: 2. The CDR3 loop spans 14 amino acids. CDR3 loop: CASSLGRGHQPQHF. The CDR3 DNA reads TGTGCCAGCAGTTTAGGCAGGGGGCATCAGCCCCAGCATTTT.

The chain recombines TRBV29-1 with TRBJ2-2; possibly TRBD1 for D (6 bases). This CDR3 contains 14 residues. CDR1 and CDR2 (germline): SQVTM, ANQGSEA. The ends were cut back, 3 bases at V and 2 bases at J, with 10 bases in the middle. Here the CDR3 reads CSVDAGVNTGELFF. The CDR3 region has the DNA TGCAGCGTTGATGCAGGGGTCAACACCGGGGAGCTGTTTTTT.

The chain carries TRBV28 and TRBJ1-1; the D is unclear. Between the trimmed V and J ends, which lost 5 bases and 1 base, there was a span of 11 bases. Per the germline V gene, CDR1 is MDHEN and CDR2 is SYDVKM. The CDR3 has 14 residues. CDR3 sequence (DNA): TGTGCCAGCAGTCACTACCTAGAGAACACTGAAGCTTTCTTT. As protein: CASSHYLENTEAFF.

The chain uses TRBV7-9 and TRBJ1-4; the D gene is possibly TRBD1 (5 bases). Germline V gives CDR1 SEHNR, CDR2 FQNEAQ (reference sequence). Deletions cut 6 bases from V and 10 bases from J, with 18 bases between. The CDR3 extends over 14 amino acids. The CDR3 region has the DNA TGTGCCAGCAGTATCGACAGCTTCTCCGGAAAACTGTTTTTT. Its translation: CASSIDSFSGKLFF.

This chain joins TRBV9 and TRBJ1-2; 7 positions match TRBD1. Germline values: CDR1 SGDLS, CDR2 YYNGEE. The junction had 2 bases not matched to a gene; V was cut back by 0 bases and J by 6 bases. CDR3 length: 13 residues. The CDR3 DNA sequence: TGTGCCAGCAGCGTAGAGGACAGGAATGGCTACACCTTC. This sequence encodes CASSVEDRNGYTF. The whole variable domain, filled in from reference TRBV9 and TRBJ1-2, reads DSGVTQTPKHLITATGQRVTLRCSPRSGDLSVYWYQQSLDQGLQFLIQYYNGEERAKGNILERFSAQQFPDLHSELNLSSLELGDSALYFCASSVEDRNGYTFGSGTRLTVV.

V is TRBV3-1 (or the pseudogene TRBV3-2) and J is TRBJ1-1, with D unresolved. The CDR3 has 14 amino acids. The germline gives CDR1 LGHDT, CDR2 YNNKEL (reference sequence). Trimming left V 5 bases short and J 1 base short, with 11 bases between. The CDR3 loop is CASSSFSGNTEAFF. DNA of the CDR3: TGTGCCAGCAGCAGTTTTTCGGGGAACACTGAAGCTTTCTTT.

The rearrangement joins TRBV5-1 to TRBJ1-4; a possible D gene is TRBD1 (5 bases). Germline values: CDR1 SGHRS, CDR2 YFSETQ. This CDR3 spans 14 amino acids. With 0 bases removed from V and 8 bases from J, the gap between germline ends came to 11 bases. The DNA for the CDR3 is TGCGCCAGCAGCTTGGGCGGGACGGGAGAAAAACTGTTTTTT. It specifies CASSLGGTGEKLFF.

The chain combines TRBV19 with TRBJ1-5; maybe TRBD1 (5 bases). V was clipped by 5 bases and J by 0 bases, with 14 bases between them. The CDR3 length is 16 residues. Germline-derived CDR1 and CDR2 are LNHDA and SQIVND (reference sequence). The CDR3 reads CASSRGTPYSNQPQHF. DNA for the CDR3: TGTGCCAGTAGTCGCGGGACGCCCTATAGCAATCAGCCCCAGCATTTT.

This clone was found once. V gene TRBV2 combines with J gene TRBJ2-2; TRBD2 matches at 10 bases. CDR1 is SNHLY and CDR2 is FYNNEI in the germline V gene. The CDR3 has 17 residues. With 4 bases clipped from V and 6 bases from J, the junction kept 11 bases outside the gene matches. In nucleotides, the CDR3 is TGTGCCAGCAGTGTAAGGAGCGGGGGGGCCGGCGCCGGGGAGCTGTTTTTT. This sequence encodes CASSVRSGGAGAGELFF.

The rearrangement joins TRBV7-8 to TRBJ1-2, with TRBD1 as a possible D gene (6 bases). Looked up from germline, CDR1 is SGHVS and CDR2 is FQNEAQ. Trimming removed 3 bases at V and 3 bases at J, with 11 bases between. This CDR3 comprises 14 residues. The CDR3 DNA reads TGTGCCAGCAGCTTCGGCGCAGGGGACTATGGCTACACCTTC. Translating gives CASSFGAGDYGYTF. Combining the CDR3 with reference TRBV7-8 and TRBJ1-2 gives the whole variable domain GAGVSQSPRYKVAKRGQDVALRCDPISGHVSLFWYQQALGQGPEFLTYFQNEAQLDKSGLPSDRFFAERPEGSVSTLKIQRTQQEDSAVYLCASSFGAGDYGYTFGSGTRLTVV.

Here the CDR3 DNA reads TGTGCCAGCAGCTTGGGGCCCCTGCGGACTGAAGCTTTCTTT. This translates into CASSLGPLRTEAFF. The V and J genes are TRBV5-8 and TRBJ1-1; D not certain. The CDR3 covers 14 residues. V was clipped by 0 bases and J by 5 bases, with 11 bases between them. Germline V gives CDR1 SGHTS, CDR2 YDEGEE.

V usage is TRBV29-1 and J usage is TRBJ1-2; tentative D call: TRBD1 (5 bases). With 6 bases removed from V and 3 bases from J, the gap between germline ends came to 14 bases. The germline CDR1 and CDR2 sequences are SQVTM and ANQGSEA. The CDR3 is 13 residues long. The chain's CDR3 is CSVRTPADYGYTF. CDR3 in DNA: TGCAGCGTCAGGACACCGGCGGACTATGGCTACACCTTC.

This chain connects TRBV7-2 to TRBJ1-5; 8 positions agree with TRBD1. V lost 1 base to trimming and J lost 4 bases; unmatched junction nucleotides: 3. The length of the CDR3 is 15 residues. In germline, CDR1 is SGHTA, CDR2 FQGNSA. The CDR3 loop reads CASSLVGTGNQPQHF. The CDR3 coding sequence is TGTGCCAGCAGCTTAGTTGGGACAGGTAATCAGCCCCAGCATTTT.

The CDR3 nucleotides read TGCGCCAGCAGCCCGGAAGGGGACAGGGGGAATCACGAGCAGTACTTC. It specifies CASSPEGDRGNHEQYF. The chain has TRBV5-1 and TRBJ2-7, with 11 bases identical to TRBD1. Looked up from germline, CDR1 is SGHRS and CDR2 is YFSETQ. The V segment lost 4 bases and the J segment 5 bases; nucleotides outside the gene matches: 11. The length of the CDR3 is 16 residues.

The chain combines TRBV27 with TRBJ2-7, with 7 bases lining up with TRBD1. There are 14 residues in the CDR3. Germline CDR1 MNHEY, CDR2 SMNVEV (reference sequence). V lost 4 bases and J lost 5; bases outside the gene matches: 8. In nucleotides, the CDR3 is TGTGCCAGCAGTTCCGGGACAGCTGGGGACGAGCAGTACTTC. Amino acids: CASSSGTAGDEQYF.

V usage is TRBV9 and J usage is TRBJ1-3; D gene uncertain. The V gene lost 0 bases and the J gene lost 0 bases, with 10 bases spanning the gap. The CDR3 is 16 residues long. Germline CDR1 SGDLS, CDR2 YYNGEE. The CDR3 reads CASSVASTVSGNTIYF. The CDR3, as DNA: TGTGCCAGCAGCGTAGCCTCTACGGTCTCTGGAAACACCATATATTTT.

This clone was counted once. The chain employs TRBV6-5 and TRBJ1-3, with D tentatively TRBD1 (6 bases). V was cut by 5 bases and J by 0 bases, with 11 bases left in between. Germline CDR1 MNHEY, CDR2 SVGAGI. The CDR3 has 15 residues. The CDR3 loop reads CASSPTGSSGNTIYF. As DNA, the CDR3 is TGTGCCAGCAGTCCCACAGGGAGCTCTGGAAACACCATATATTTT.

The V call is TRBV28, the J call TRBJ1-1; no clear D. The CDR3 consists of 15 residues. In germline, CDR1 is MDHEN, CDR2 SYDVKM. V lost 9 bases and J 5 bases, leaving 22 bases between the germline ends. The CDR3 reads CASSLYGRGATEAFF. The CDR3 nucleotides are TGTGCCAGTTCCCTTTACGGAAGAGGCGCGACTGAAGCTTTCTTT.

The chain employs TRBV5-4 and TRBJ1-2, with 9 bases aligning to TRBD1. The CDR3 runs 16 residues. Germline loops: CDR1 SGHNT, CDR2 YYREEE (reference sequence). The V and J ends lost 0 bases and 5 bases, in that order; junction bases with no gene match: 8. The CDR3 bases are TGTGCCAGCAGCTTGGAGGTTACAGGGGGCGCATATGGCTACACCTTC. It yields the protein CASSLEVTGGAYGYTF.